The 2 T cell receptor beta chains in this list originate from one sample, sequenced in a study of long-term antiretroviral therapy in people with HIV. They ran version v3.0 of the immunoSEQ assay at survey level. Sequencing was performed with immunoSEQ multiplex PCR; in TCRdb, only in-frame clones are kept and a portion is missing. This table has about 16,000 clones, over 70% appearing once. The input for sequencing was unsorted PBMCs, taken less than 1.3 years before starting antiretroviral therapy. These receptors came from a man aged 25-40 years with HIV.

The chain combines TRBV7-3 with TRBJ1-2; D is uncertain. V was cut by 1 base and J by 8 bases, with 2 bases left in between. The CDR3 has 10 residues. Germline assignment: CDR1 SGHTA and CDR2 FQGTGA. The CDR3 here is CASSLKGYTF. Written as DNA, the CDR3 is TGTGCCAGCAGCTTAAAAGGCTACACCTTC. The entire variable domain, with the rest obtained from reference TRBV7-3 and TRBJ1-2, is as follows: GAGVSQTPSNKVTEKGKYVELRCDPISGHTALYWYRQSLGQGPEFLIYFQGTGAADDSGLPNDRFFAVRPEGSVSTLKIQRTERGDSAVYLCASSLKGYTFGSGTRLTVV.

This sequence joins TRBV7-9 and TRBJ1-1; D gene ambiguous. Trimming pared 2 bases from V and 1 base from J, leaving 8 bases between. Per germline, CDR1 SEHNR and CDR2 FQNEAQ (reference sequence). The CDR3 consists of 14 residues. The CDR3 DNA is TGTGCCAGCAGCTTAAGGGAGGGGAACACTGAAGCTTTCTTT. Amino acids: CASSLREGNTEAFF.